The entry below gives a single TCR beta chain sequence along with its context. There are 15 residues in the CDR3. V shed 9 bases, J shed 3 bases, and the junction held 9 bases outside the gene matches. In germline, CDR1 is MNHEY, CDR2 SVGAGI. The data were taken from a study of blood T cell repertoires in COVID-19. The table came from immunoSEQ multiplex PCR; TCRdb's copy has only in-frame clones and leaves some out. The table shows roughly 250,000 clones, with 91% occurring only once. The specimen was PBMCs or T cells enriched from blood (not recorded which). The chain joins TRBV6-5 to TRBJ2-7, with TRBD2 matching 12 bases. This sequence was found in a human donor in a cohort exposed to, infected with or recovered from COVID-19 (not recorded which). The donor label of this sample is uncertain. The CDR3 reads CASSLGLAGNYEQYF. CDR3 bases: TGTGCCAGTAGCCTAGGACTAGCGGGGAACTACGAGCAGTACTTC.